The clone carrying this T cell receptor (beta chain) has only a few counts. Its cognate antigen is unknown. This record comes from a study of T cell repertoires in cytomegalovirus infection. TCRdb re-called the reads through MiXCR, storing one row per CDR3 protein. The sample carries fewer than 1,000,000 distinct CDR3 sequences, approximately 31% recorded once. The CDR3 sequence is 14 residues long. V lost 0 bases and J 0 bases, leaving 9 bases between the germline ends. The germline CDR1 and CDR2 sequences are DFQATT and SNEGSKA (reference sequence). The sequence was obtained from a human donor in good health (CMV status not recorded). Some clones in this sample may be carry-over from other donors' samples. The material sequenced was cultured CD8+ T cells from PBMCs, taken from culture after CMV antigen stimulation. The chain combines TRBV20-1 with TRBJ2-7; D is ambiguous. The CDR3: CSARDRPSSYEQYF. CDR3 nucleotide sequence: TGCAGTGCTAGAGATCGACCGAGCTCCTACGAGCAGTACTTC.